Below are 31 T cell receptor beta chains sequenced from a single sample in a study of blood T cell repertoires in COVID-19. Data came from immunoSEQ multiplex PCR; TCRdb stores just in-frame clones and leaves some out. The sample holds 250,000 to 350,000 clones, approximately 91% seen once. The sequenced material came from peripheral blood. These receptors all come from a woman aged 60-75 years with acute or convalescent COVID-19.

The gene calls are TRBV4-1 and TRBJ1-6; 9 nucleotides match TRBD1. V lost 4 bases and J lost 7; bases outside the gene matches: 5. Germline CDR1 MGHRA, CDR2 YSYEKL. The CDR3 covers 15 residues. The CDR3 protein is CASSPGQGLNSPLHF. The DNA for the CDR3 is TGCGCCAGCAGCCCCGGACAGGGGTTGAATTCACCCCTCCACTTT.

In DNA form, the CDR3 reads TGTGCCAGCAGCCCTGGGACTAGCGGGGCCCCTACCGAGCAGTACTTC. It yields the protein CASSPGTSGAPTEQYF. The chain is built from TRBV5-4 and TRBJ2-7; 13 bases fit TRBD2. V gave up 4 bases and J gave up 6 bases; unmatched junction bases: 10. The CDR3 covers 16 residues. Germline V CDR1 and CDR2: SGHNT, YYREEE (reference sequence). Full variable domain (outside the CDR3, taken from reference TRBV5-4 and TRBJ2-7): ETGVTQSPTHLIKTRGQQVTLRCSSQSGHNTVSWYQQALGQGPQFIFQYYREEENGRGNFPPRFSGLQFPNYSSELNVNALELDDSALYLCASSPGTSGAPTEQYFGPGTRLTVT.

CDR3 in DNA: TGTGCCAGCAGGTACCGGGACAGGGAGACCCAAGAGACCCAGTACTTC. Residues: CASRYRDRETQETQYF. This chain uses TRBV28 with TRBJ2-5; 9 nucleotides agree with TRBD1. With V trimmed by 6 bases and J by 1 base, 9 bases remained unmatched. The CDR3 spans 16 residues. CDR1 and CDR2 (germline): MDHEN, SYDVKM.

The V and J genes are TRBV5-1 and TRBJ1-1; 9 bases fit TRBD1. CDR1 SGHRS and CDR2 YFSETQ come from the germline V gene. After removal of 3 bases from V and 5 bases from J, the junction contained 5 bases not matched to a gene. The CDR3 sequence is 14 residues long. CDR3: CASSSIQGATEAFF. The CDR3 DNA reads TGCGCCAGCAGCTCGATACAGGGGGCAACTGAAGCTTTCTTT. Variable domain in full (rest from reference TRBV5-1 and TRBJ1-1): KAGVTQTPRYLIKTRGQQVTLSCSPISGHRSVSWYQQTPGQGLQFLFEYFSETQRNKGNFPGRFSGRQFSNSRSEMNVSTLELGDSALYLCASSSIQGATEAFFGQGTRLTVV.

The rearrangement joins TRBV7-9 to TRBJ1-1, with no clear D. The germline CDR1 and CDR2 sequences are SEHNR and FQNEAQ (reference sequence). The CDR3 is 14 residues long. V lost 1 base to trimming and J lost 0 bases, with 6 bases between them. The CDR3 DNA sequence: TGTGCCAGCAGCTTAGGCAGGCTGAACACTGAAGCTTTCTTT. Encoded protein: CASSLGRLNTEAFF.

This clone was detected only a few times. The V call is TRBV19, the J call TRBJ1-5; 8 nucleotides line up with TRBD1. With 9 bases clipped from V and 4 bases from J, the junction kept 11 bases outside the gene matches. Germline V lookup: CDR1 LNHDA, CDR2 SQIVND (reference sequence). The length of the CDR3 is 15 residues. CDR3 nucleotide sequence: TGTGCCAGCAACTCGGGGACAGGCTCGAATCAGCCCCAGCATTTT. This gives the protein CASNSGTGSNQPQHF.

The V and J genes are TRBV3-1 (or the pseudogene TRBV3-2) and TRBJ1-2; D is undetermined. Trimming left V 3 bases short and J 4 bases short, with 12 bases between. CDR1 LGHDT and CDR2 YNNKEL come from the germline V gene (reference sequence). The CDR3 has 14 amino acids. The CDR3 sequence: CASSHQEARYGYTF. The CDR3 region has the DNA TGTGCCAGCAGCCACCAGGAGGCACGCTATGGCTACACCTTC.

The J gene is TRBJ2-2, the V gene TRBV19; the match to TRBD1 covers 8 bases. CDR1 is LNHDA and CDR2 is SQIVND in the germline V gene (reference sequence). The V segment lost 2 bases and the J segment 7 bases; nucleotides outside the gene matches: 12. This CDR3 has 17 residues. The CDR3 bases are TGTGCCAGTAGTATACGGTTTGGGCAGGGGGCTTTCGGGGAGCTGTTTTTT. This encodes CASSIRFGQGAFGELFF.

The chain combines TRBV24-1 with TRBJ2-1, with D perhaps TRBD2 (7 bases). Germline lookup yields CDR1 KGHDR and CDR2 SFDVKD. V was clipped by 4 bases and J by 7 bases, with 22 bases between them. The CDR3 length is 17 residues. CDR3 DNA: TGTGCCACCAGTGACCCCGGAGGGGGGGCGCGTAAAAATGAGCAGTTCTTC. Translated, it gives CATSDPGGGARKNEQFF.

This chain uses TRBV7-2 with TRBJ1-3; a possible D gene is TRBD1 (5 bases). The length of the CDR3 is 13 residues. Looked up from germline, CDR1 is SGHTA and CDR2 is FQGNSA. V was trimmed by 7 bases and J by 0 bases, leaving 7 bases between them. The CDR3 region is CASKGPSGNTIYF. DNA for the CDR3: TGTGCCAGCAAGGGGCCCTCTGGAAACACCATATATTTT.

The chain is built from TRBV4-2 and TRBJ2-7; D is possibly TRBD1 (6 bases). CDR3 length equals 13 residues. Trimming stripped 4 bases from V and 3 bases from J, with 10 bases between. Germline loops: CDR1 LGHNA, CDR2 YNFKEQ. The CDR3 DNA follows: TGTGCCAGCAGCCGGGCAGGGGTCTACGAGCAGTACTTC. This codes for CASSRAGVYEQYF.

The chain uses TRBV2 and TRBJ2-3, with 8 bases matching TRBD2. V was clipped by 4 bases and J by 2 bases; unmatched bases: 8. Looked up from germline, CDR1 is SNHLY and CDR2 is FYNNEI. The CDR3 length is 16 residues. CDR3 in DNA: TGTGCCAGCAGTGTACCTTCCGGGGGGGTCACAGATACGCAGTATTTT. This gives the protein CASSVPSGGVTDTQYF.

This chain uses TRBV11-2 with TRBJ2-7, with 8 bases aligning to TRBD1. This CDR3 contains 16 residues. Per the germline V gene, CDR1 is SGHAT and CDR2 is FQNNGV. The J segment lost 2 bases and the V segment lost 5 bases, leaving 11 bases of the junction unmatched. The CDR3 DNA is TGTGCCAGCAGCCGCACCAGGGACAGGCGTCCCTACGAGCAGTACTTC. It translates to CASSRTRDRRPYEQYF.

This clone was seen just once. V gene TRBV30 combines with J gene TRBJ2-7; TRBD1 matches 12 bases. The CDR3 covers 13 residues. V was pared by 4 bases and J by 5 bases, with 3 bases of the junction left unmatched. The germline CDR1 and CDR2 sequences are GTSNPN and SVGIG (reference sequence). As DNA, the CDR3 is TGTGCCTGGACGGGACAGGGGGCGGACGAGCAGTACTTC. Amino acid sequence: CAWTGQGADEQYF.

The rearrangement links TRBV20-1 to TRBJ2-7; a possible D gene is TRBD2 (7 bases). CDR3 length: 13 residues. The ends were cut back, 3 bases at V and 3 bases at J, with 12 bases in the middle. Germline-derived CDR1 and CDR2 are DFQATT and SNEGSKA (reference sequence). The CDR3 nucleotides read TGCAGTGCTAGTAACAGGGAGGGCTACGAGCAGTACTTC. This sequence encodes CSASNREGYEQYF.

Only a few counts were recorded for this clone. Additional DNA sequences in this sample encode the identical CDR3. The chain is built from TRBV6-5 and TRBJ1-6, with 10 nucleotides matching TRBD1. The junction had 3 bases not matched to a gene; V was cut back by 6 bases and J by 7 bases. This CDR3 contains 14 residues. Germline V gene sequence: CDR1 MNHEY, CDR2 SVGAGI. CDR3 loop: CASSRGQGNSPLHF. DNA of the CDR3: TGTGCCAGCAGCCGGGGACAGGGGAATTCACCCCTCCACTTT.

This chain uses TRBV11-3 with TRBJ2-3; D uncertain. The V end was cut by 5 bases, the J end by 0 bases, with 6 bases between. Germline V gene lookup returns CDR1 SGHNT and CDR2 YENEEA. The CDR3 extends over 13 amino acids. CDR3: CASSHGSTDTQYF. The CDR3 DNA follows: TGTGCCAGCAGCCACGGGAGCACAGATACGCAGTATTTT.

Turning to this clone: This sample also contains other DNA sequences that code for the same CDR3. This chain's CDR3 is CASSVGGANYGYTF. In DNA, the CDR3 is TGTGCCAGCAGCGTTGGAGGGGCGAACTATGGCTACACCTTC. The chain joins TRBV9 to TRBJ1-2; TRBD1 might be the D (5 bases). V shed 2 bases and J shed 2 bases, with 10 bases lying between them. Germline CDR1 SGDLS, CDR2 YYNGEE. This CDR3 is built from 14 residues.

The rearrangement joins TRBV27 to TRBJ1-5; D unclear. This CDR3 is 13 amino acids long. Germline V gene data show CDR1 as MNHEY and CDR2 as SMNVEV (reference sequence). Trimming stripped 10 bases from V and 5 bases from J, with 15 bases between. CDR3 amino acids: CATSPRRDQPQHF. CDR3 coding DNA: TGTGCCACAAGCCCCCGTAGAGATCAGCCCCAGCATTTT.

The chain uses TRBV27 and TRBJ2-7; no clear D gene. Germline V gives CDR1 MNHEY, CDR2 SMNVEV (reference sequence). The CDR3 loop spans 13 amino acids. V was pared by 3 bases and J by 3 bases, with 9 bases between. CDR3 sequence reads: CASSFLANYEQYF. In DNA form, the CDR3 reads TGTGCCAGCAGTTTCCTGGCCAACTACGAGCAGTACTTC.

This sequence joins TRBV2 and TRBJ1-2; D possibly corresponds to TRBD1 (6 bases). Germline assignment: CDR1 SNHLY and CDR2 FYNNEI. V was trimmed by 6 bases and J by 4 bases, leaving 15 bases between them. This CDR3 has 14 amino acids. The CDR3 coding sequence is TGTGCCAGCAGGCCGGGGAGAGGGGGCTATGGCTACACCTTC. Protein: CASRPGRGGYGYTF.

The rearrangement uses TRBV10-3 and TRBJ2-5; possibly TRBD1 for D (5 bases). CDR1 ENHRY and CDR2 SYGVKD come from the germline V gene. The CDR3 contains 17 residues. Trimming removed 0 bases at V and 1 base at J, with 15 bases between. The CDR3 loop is CAISESAGLTSQETQYF. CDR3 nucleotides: TGTGCCATCAGTGAGTCTGCAGGGCTAACGTCCCAAGAGACCCAGTACTTC.

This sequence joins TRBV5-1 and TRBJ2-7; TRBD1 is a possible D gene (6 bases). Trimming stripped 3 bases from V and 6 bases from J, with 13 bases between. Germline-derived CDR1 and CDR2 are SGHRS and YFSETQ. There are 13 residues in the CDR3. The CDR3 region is CASSSTQGSEQYF. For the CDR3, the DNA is TGCGCCAGCAGCTCCACACAGGGATCCGAGCAGTACTTC.

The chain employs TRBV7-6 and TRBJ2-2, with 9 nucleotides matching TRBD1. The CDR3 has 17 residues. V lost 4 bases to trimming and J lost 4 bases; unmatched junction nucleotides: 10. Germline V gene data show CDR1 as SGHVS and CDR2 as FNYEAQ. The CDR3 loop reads CASSYLAGTGTTGELFF. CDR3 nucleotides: TGTGCCAGCAGCTATCTGGCCGGGACAGGGACCACCGGGGAGCTGTTTTTT.

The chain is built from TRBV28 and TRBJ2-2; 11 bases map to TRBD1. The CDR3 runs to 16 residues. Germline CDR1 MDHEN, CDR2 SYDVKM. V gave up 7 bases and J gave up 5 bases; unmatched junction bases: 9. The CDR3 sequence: CASNIRTGGTTGELFF. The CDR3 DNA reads TGTGCCAGCAACATCCGGACAGGGGGCACGACCGGGGAGCTGTTTTTT.

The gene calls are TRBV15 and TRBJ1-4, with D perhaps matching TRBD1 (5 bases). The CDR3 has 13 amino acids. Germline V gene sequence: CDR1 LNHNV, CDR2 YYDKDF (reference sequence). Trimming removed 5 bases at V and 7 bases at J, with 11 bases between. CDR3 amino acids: CATSPQDGEKLFF. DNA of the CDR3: TGTGCCACCAGCCCACAGGACGGTGAAAAACTGTTTTTT.

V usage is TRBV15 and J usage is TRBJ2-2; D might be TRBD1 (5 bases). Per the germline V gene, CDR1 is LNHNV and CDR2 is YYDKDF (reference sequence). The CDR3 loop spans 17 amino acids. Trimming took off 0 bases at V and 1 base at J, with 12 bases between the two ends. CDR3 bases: TGTGCCACCAGCAGAGAGGGGCGCATCTTGAACACCGGGGAGCTGTTTTTT. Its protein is CATSREGRILNTGELFF.

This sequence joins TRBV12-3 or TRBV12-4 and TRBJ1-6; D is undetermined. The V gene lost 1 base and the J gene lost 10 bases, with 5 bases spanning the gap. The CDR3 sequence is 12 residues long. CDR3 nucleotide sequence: TGTGCCAGCAGTTTAGACTCCTCACCCCTCCACTTT. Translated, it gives CASSLDSSPLHF.

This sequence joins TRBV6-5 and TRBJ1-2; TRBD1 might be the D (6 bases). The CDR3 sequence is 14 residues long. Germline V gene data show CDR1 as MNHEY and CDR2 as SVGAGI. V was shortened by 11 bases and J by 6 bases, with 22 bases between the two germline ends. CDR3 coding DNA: TGTGCCCTTTATACAGGGATGGTCGGGAATGGCTACACCTTC. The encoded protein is CALYTGMVGNGYTF.

CDR3 sequence: CASSFSTSGSYEQYF. The CDR3 region has the DNA TGCGCCAGCAGCTTTTCGACAAGCGGATCCTACGAGCAGTACTTC. The J gene is TRBJ2-7, the V gene TRBV5-1; the D gene is possibly TRBD2 (5 bases). Germline CDR1 reads SGHRS; CDR2 reads YFSETQ. This CDR3 has 15 residues. V was pared by 2 bases and J by 1 base, with 13 bases between.

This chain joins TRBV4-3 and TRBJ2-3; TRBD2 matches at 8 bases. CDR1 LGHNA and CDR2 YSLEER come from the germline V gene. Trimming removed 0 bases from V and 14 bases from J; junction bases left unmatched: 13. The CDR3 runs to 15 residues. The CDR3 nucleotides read TGCGCCAGCAGCCAAGATCCCCAGTCCGGGACTAGGAGGTATTTT. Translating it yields CASSQDPQSGTRRYF.